What follows are 23 T cell receptor beta chains derived from one specimen sequenced in a study of control samples from healthy donors and cancer patients. The table came from immunoSEQ multiplex PCR; TCRdb's copy has only in-frame clones and leaves some out. The sample shows fewer than 200,000 clones, roughly 94% of them seen only once. The sample was PBMCs. The source of these receptors is a man between 60 and 70 years old with colorectal cancer.

The chain links TRBV3-1 (or the pseudogene TRBV3-2) to TRBJ1-2, with D unclear. This CDR3 is 14 amino acids long. Trimming cost V 3 bases and J 5 bases, with 13 bases left between them. The germline gives CDR1 LGHDT, CDR2 YNNKEL (reference sequence). The CDR3 DNA reads as TGTGCCAGCAGCCAGTCGGACGGGTTTTATGGCTACACCTTC. Translated: CASSQSDGFYGYTF.

This clone was seen a single time. V is TRBV30 and J is TRBJ1-1; possibly TRBD1 for D (6 bases). V lost 2 bases and J lost 5, with 12 bases in between. Germline loops: CDR1 GTSNPN, CDR2 SVGIG (reference sequence). The CDR3 loop spans 13 amino acids. The CDR3 protein is CAWSRDKRTEAFF. The DNA for the CDR3 is TGTGCCTGGAGTCGGGACAAACGGACTGAAGCTTTCTTT.

The V gene is TRBV3-1 (or the pseudogene TRBV3-2), the J gene TRBJ2-3, with D perhaps given as TRBD1 or TRBD2 (5 bases each). This CDR3 has 17 residues. Germline V lookup: CDR1 LGHDT, CDR2 YNNKEL (reference sequence). V lost 2 bases and J 4 bases, leaving 19 bases between the germline ends. The CDR3 region has the DNA TGTGCCAGCAGCCAAAGGGGCGAGGGAAAGGGCGCAGATACGCAGTATTTT. It yields the protein CASSQRGEGKGADTQYF.

As to this clone: Other DNA variants within this sample encode the same CDR3. The chain joins TRBV5-6 to TRBJ2-7; 11 nucleotides line up with TRBD1. This CDR3 is 14 amino acids long. V was pared by 4 bases and J by 4 bases, with 4 bases of the junction left unmatched. Germline values: CDR1 SGHDT, CDR2 YYEEEE. The CDR3 DNA reads TGTGCCAGCAGCCTCGGACAGGGGGCTTACGAGCAGTACTTC. Encoded protein: CASSLGQGAYEQYF.

This clone was recorded a few times. The rearrangement uses TRBV19 and TRBJ1-2; 8 nucleotides line up with TRBD1. Germline CDR1 and CDR2: LNHDA and SQIVND (reference sequence). With 5 bases clipped from V and 1 base from J, the junction kept 6 bases outside the gene matches. The CDR3 loop spans 15 amino acids. CDR3 in amino acids: CASSRQGANNYGYTF. DNA of the CDR3: TGTGCCAGTAGTCGCCAGGGGGCCAATAACTATGGCTACACCTTC.

The chain couples TRBV21-1 to TRBJ1-1; the table's TRBD1 call for D was not verified on the DNA. TRBV21-1 represents a pseudogene. The CDR3 consists of 14 residues. CDR3 amino acids: CASIDRGLNTEAFF. The CDR3 DNA follows: TGTGCCAGCATCGACAGGGGACTTAACACTGAAGCTTTCTTT.

The genes are TRBV29-1 and TRBJ2-7, with D perhaps TRBD1 (6 bases). V lost 0 bases to trimming and J lost 7 bases, with 13 bases between them. In germline, CDR1 is SQVTM, CDR2 ANQGSEA. The length of the CDR3 is 13 residues. The chain's CDR3 is CSVEDIGGGEQYF. The CDR3 DNA reads TGCAGCGTTGAAGATATTGGGGGCGGGGAGCAGTACTTC.

This sequence joins TRBV6-5 and TRBJ2-5; D is ambiguous. CDR1 is MNHEY, CDR2 SVGAGI, per germline. Trimming cost V 10 bases and J 3 bases, with 9 bases left between them. This CDR3 region has 11 residues. The CDR3, as DNA: TGTGCCACCCTCCGGGAAGAGACCCAGTACTTC. This encodes CATLREETQYF.

This clone was seen once. V and J are TRBV7-2 and TRBJ2-4, with D uncertain. Between the trimmed V and J ends, which lost 3 bases and 8 bases, there was a span of 14 bases. This CDR3 is built from 14 residues. The germline V gene has CDR1 SGHTA and CDR2 FQGNSA. The DNA of the CDR3 is TGTGCCAGCAGCTTTTCGGGCCCACGGGACATTCAGTACTTC. Protein sequence: CASSFSGPRDIQYF.

The chain couples TRBV19 to TRBJ1-6; TRBD1 matches 7 bases. The CDR3 is 13 amino acids. Germline CDR1 and CDR2: LNHDA and SQIVND (reference sequence). This CDR3 is CATKQGYNSPLHF. CDR3 DNA: TGTGCTACCAAACAGGGGTACAATTCACCCCTCCACTTT.

As to this clone: The junction and the germline gene differ at one end; a read error may be behind it. Additional DNA sequences in this sample encode the identical CDR3. The chain combines TRBV19 with TRBJ1-4; TRBD1 is a possible D gene (6 bases). The CDR3 spans 14 residues. Germline loops: CDR1 LNHDA, CDR2 SQIVND (reference sequence). The CDR3 here is CASSINRESGKLFF. CDR3 nucleotide sequence: TGCGCCAGTAGTATCAACAGGGAAAGTGGAAAACTGTTTTTT.

This chain links TRBV6-5 with TRBJ2-7; no firm D call. Germline lookup yields CDR1 MNHEY and CDR2 SVGAGI. V was trimmed by 7 bases and J by 6 bases, leaving 13 bases between them. The length of the CDR3 is 12 residues. The CDR3 spells CASTVPGSEQYF. The CDR3 bases are TGTGCCAGCACCGTACCTGGAAGCGAGCAGTACTTC.

The chain couples TRBV2 to TRBJ1-5; D ambiguous. The CDR3 runs to 14 residues. Germline assignment: CDR1 SNHLY and CDR2 FYNNEI. V was trimmed by 5 bases and J by 0 bases, leaving 8 bases between them. The CDR3 DNA is TGTGCCAGCAGTCTGGGGTTTAGCAATCAGCCCCAGCATTTT. Translating gives CASSLGFSNQPQHF.

The chain carries TRBV19 and TRBJ1-1; possible D gene TRBD1, 6 bases. The V end was cut by 0 bases, the J end by 5 bases, with 13 bases between. CDR3 length: 15 amino acids. Germline-derived CDR1 and CDR2 are LNHDA and SQIVND (reference sequence). The CDR3 sequence: CASSIDGGGGTEAFF. DNA for the CDR3: TGTGCCAGTAGTATAGATGGCGGGGGCGGGACTGAAGCTTTCTTT.

The rearrangement links TRBV3-1 (or the pseudogene TRBV3-2) to TRBJ2-7; D is possibly TRBD2 (6 bases). Per germline, CDR1 LGHDT and CDR2 YNNKEL (reference sequence). V gave up 1 base and J gave up 6 bases, with 10 bases separating them. The CDR3 is made up of 13 amino acids. The CDR3 region is CASSQGGVGEQYF. The CDR3 coding sequence is TGTGCCAGCAGCCAAGGCGGGGTAGGCGAGCAGTACTTC.

CDR3 loop: CASSFPGTGYNSPLHF. Written as DNA, the CDR3 is TGTGCCAGTAGTTTTCCTGGGACAGGGTATAATTCACCCCTCCACTTT. J is TRBJ1-6 and V is TRBV19; 9 bases are shared with TRBD1. The V and J ends lost 5 bases and 4 bases, in that order; junction bases with no gene match: 6. The CDR3 sequence is 16 residues long. The germline V gene has CDR1 LNHDA and CDR2 SQIVND (reference sequence).

The rearrangement joins TRBV6-5 to TRBJ2-7; D possibly corresponds to TRBD1 (6 bases). Germline V gene lookup returns CDR1 MNHEY and CDR2 SVGAGI. The CDR3 contains 16 residues. Trimming left V 0 bases short and J 2 bases short, with 14 bases between. In DNA, the CDR3 is TGTGCCAGCAGTTACTCGTACAGGGCTTTCACCTACGAGCAGTACTTC. Amino acids: CASSYSYRAFTYEQYF.

This chain uses TRBV3-1 (or the pseudogene TRBV3-2) with TRBJ1-4, with no clear D. V was shortened by 4 bases and J by 3 bases, with 6 bases between the two germline ends. Germline V gene lookup returns CDR1 LGHDT and CDR2 YNNKEL (reference sequence). CDR3 size: 13 residues. The CDR3 region is CASSPGPNEKLFF. CDR3 nucleotide sequence: TGTGCCAGCAGCCCAGGACCTAATGAAAAACTGTTTTTT.

The CDR3 nucleotides are TGTGCCAGCAGTTCCCCTCGGGGGATGAACACTGAAGCTTTCTTT. Translating gives CASSSPRGMNTEAFF. This chain links TRBV6-5 with TRBJ1-1, with a weak D call TRBD1 (5 bases). This CDR3 has 15 amino acids. V gave up 4 bases and J gave up 0 bases, with 12 bases separating them. The V gene's germline CDR1 is MNHEY and CDR2 SVGAGI.

The chain carries TRBV25-1 and TRBJ2-2; D is possibly TRBD1 or TRBD2 (5 bases each). Germline V gene sequence: CDR1 MGHDK, CDR2 SYGVNS. V lost 4 bases, J lost 0 bases, and 12 bases lay in between. CDR3 length: 16 amino acids. In nucleotides, the CDR3 is TGTGCCAGCAGTGTCGCCGGGACCTCGAACACCGGGGAGCTGTTTTTT. This translates into CASSVAGTSNTGELFF.

The CDR3 loop reads CASTLGAVSNYGYTF. The DNA of the CDR3 is TGTGCCAGCACCCTAGGAGCCGTTTCTAACTATGGCTACACCTTC. This sequence joins TRBV7-2 and TRBJ1-2; no clear D. The CDR3 runs to 15 residues. V lost 7 bases and J lost 0, with 15 bases in between. Germline CDR1 is SGHTA and CDR2 is FQGNSA.

The genes are TRBV9 and TRBJ2-2; 9 nucleotides agree with TRBD1. Germline lookup yields CDR1 SGDLS and CDR2 YYNGEE. Unmatched junction bases numbered 8, after V lost 0 bases and J lost 8 bases. This CDR3 is 16 amino acids long. The CDR3 region is CASSVGIDRGTGELFF. CDR3 in DNA: TGTGCCAGCAGCGTAGGTATCGACAGGGGGACAGGGGAGCTGTTTTTT. Together with reference TRBV9 and TRBJ2-2, the CDR3 gives the full variable domain: DSGVTQTPKHLITATGQRVTLRCSPRSGDLSVYWYQQSLDQGLQFLIQYYNGEERAKGNILERFSAQQFPDLHSELNLSSLELGDSALYFCASSVGIDRGTGELFFGEGSRLTVL.

A few counts support this clone. The gene calls are TRBV18 and TRBJ1-2; 9 bases agree with TRBD1. Trimming at V came to 6 bases and at J to 4 bases, leaving 9 bases not matched to a gene. CDR3 size: 15 residues. CDR1 is KGHSH and CDR2 is LQKENI in the germline V gene. The DNA of the CDR3 is TGTGCCAGCTCGCCTACAGGGGGCGAAGGCTATGGCTACACCTTC. This sequence encodes CASSPTGGEGYGYTF.